The sequence of this T cell receptor (beta chain) was determined in a study of T cell repertoires in cytomegalovirus infection. Overall study context: Indications of both CMV infection and matching HLA type were provided by public TCR beta signatures. Points from the study as a whole: There were carriers of CMV plus the relevant HLA, and cumulative public TCR beta family frequency identified them. In two of eight donors, the top clonotype was HLA-C-restricted CMV-specific.

A note on this clonotype: Its target is unknown.

The CDR3 extends over 15 amino acids. The germline V gene encodes CDR1 LGHNA and CDR2 YNFKEQ. Deletions cut 0 bases from V and 2 bases from J, with 8 bases between. TCRdb re-called the reads through MiXCR, storing one row per CDR3 protein. The sample contains hundreds of thousands of distinct CDR3 sequences, about 17% of which appear only once. This sequence was found in a human donor in good health (CMV status not recorded). Some clones in this sample may be carry-over from other donors' samples. The chain joins TRBV4-2 to TRBJ2-1; D gene uncertain. The sequencing input was PBMCs. This CDR3 is CASSQEKNPYNEQFF. DNA for the CDR3: TGTGCCAGCAGCCAAGAAAAGAACCCCTACAATGAGCAGTTCTTC.